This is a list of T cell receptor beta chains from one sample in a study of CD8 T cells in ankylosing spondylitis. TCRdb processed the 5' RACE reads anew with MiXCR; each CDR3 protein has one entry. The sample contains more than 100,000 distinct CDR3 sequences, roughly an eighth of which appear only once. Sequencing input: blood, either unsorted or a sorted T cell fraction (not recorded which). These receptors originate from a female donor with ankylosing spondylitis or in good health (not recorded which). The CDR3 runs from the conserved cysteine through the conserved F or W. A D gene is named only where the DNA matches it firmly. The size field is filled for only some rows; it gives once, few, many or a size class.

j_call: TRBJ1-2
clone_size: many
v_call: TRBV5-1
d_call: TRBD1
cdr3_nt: TGCGCCAGCAGCTTAAGGACAGGGGGGGACTATGGCTACACCTTC
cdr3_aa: CASSLRTGGDYGYTF

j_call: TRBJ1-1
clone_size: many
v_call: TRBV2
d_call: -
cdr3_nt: TGTGCCAGCAGTGCCCGGGCCTCACTCGAAGCTTTCTTT
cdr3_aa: CASSARASLEAFF

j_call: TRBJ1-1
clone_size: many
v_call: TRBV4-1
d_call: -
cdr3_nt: TGCGCCAGCAGCCAAGGATATGTAACAGGCCGTTCAAAAGCTTTCTTT
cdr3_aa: CASSQGYVTGRSKAFF

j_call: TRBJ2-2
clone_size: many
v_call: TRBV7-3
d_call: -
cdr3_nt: TGTGCCAGCAGCTTAAGAGAGGGATCGAACACCGGGGAGCTGTTTTTT
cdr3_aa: CASSLREGSNTGELFF

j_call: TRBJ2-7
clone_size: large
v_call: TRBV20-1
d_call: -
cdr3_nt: TGCAGTGCTGCCGGACCGTCCTCCTACGAGCAGTACTTC
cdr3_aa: CSAAGPSSYEQYF

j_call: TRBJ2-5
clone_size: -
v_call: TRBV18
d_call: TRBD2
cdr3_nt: TGTGCCAGCTCAGAGCGGGGAGTTGAGACCCAGTACTTC
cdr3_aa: CASSERGVETQYF

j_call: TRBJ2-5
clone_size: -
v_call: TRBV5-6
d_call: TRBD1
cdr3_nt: TGTGCCAGCAGTACCGGGACAGGGAGGGAAGAGACCCAGTACTTC
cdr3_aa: CASSTGTGREETQYF

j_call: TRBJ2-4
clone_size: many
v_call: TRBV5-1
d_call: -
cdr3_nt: TGCGCCAGCAGCTTGGATCAAAACATTCAGTACTTC
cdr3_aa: CASSLDQNIQYF

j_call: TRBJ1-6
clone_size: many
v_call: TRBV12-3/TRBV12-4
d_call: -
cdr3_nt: TGTGCCAGCAGTTTGGCGGAACTTAATTCACCCCTCCACTTT
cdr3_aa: CASSLAELNSPLHF

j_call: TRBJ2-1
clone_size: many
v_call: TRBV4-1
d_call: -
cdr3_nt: TGCGCCAGCAGCCAGCCGGGTGGGCAGTTCTTC
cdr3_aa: CASSQPGGQFF

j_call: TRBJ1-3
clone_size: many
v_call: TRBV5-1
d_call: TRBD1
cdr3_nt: TGCGCCAGCAGCCAGGGACAGCCTGGAAACACCATATATTTT
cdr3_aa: CASSQGQPGNTIYF

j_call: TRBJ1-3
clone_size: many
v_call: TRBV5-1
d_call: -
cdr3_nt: TGCGCCAGCACGTACGGAAACACCATATATTTT
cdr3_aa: CASTYGNTIYF

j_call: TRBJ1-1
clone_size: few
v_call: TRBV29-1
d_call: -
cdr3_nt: TGCAGCGGTGAGGGGGGCGGGGCGGCACTCCACACTGAAGCTTTCTTT
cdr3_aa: CSGEGGGAALHTEAFF

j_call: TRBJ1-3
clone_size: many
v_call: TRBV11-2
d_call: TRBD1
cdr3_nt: TGTGCCAGCAGCCGGGACAGTAATGCGGCGTCTGGAAACACCATATATTTT
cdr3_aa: CASSRDSNAASGNTIYF

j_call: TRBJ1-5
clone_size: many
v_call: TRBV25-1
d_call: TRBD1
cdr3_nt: TGTGCCAGCAGTGACAGGGGGTTTCAGCCCCAGCATTTT
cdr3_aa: CASSDRGFQPQHF

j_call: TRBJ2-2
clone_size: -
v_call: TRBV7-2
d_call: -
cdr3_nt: TGTGCCAGCAGCTTAGGCAGCGCGAACACCGGGGAGCTGTTTTTT
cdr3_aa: CASSLGSANTGELFF